The 7 T cell receptor beta chains reported below all come from one sample, sequenced in a study of blood T cell repertoires in COVID-19. Sequencing was performed with immunoSEQ multiplex PCR; in TCRdb, only in-frame clones are kept and a portion is missing. The repertoire holds under 300,000 clones, with 75% to 85% as singletons. The sequenced material came from peripheral blood. Receptors were obtained from a woman aged 40-49 years who had recovered from COVID-19.

The chain is built from TRBV7-8 and TRBJ2-7; 9 bases line up with TRBD2. Germline CDR1 reads SGHVS; CDR2 reads FQNEAQ. V shed 5 bases, J shed 2 bases, and the junction held 7 bases outside the gene matches. The CDR3 consists of 15 residues. The DNA for the CDR3 is TGTGCCAGCAGCCGAACTAGCGGGCTCACCTACGAGCAGTACTTC. Translation: CASSRTSGLTYEQYF.

The chain employs TRBV9 and TRBJ2-3; 7 nucleotides agree with TRBD2. Germline V gene data show CDR1 as SGDLS and CDR2 as YYNGEE. J was trimmed by 4 bases and V by 0 bases; bases with no gene match: 2. The CDR3 sequence is 14 residues long. The CDR3 DNA reads TGTGCCAGCAGCGTAGGGGGAGGGCCAGATACGCAGTATTTT. Translation gives CASSVGGGPDTQYF.

This chain uses TRBV20-1 with TRBJ1-4; D gene unclear. The CDR3 has 13 residues. The V gene's germline CDR1 is DFQATT and CDR2 SNEGSKA (reference sequence). The V end was cut by 3 bases, the J end by 7 bases, with 12 bases between. Here the CDR3 DNA reads TGCAGTGCTAGTAGGAGGGATCGTGAAAAACTGTTTTTT. Translation: CSASRRDREKLFF.

The rearrangement uses TRBV7-6 and TRBJ2-2; 11 bases align to TRBD2. CDR1 and CDR2 from the germline V gene are SGHVS and FNYEAQ. This CDR3 is built from 15 residues. V was pared by 5 bases and J by 7 bases, with 6 bases of the junction left unmatched. CDR3 residues: CASSPRLAGGGELFF. The CDR3 nucleotides read TGTGCCAGCAGCCCCAGGCTAGCGGGGGGCGGGGAGCTGTTTTTT.

The rearrangement joins TRBV9 to TRBJ1-6, with D unresolved. CDR1 and CDR2 from the germline V gene are SGDLS and YYNGEE. Trimming took 2 bases from V and 8 from J, leaving 8 bases between them. This CDR3 region has 13 residues. CDR3 sequence reads: CASSVRSDSPLHF. DNA of the CDR3: TGTGCCAGCAGCGTCAGGTCGGATTCACCCCTCCACTTT.

The chain recombines TRBV28 with TRBJ1-3; D is uncertain. Per germline, CDR1 MDHEN and CDR2 SYDVKM. The CDR3 is 15 residues long. The ends were cut back, 6 bases at V and 0 bases at J, with 12 bases in the middle. The DNA for the CDR3 is TGTGCCAGCAGCGCCGGGATCAACTCTGGAAACACCATATATTTT. Its translation is CASSAGINSGNTIYF. Combining the CDR3 with reference TRBV28 and TRBJ1-3 gives the whole variable domain DVKVTQSSRYLVKRTGEKVFLECVQDMDHENMFWYRQDPGLGLRLIYFSYDVKMKEKGDIPEGYSVSREKKERFSLILESASTNQTSMYLCASSAGINSGNTIYFGEGSWLTVV.

As concerns this clone: The sample holds other DNA sequences that translate to the same CDR3. The rearrangement joins TRBV11-2 to TRBJ2-4; possibly TRBD1 for D (6 bases). V was cut by 0 bases and J by 1 base, with 22 bases left in between. Germline V gives CDR1 SGHAT, CDR2 FQNNGV. The CDR3 consists of 20 residues. The CDR3 loop reads CASSLDLGVGGRGAKNIQYF. In DNA, the CDR3 is TGTGCCAGCAGCTTAGATCTAGGGGTTGGGGGCCGCGGGGCCAAAAACATTCAGTACTTC.